The 8 T cell receptor beta chains below all came from one sample that was sequenced in a study of T cells in Graves' hyperthyroidism and ophthalmopathy (dated by TCRdb to between 2017 and 2020). Preparation of the library involved multiplex PCR. The run used an Illumina HiSeq 2000. The TCR beta CDR3 regions were amplified from the RNA transcripts. The TCR CDR3 was subjected to a first round of RT-PCR using the HTBI primer set and the Qiagen OneStep RT-PCR kit. TCRdb cleaned the public reads at Q25 with fastp, built clones with MiXCR and kept in-frame beta chains. Rows are combined by CDR3 protein, so each entry shows the most common genes and DNA. This sample comprises around 380,000 distinct CDR3 sequences, roughly 14% of them detected only once. Of the sample, 20% is held by the ten largest clones. Material for sequencing was blood. The source of these receptors is a man aged 30-40 years with Graves' hyperthyroidism that later progressed to Graves' ophthalmopathy.

The CDR3, as DNA: TGTGCCATCAGCCAGGGGGGGGAGCAGTACTTC. Protein: CAISQGGEQYF. This rearrangement joins TRBV10-3 to TRBJ2-7; D may be TRBD1 or TRBD2 (7 bases each). Germline V gene sequence: CDR1 ENHRY, CDR2 SYGVKD. V lost 6 bases and J lost 7, with 10 bases in between. This CDR3 is 11 amino acids long.

Only a few counts were recorded for this clonotype. V and J are TRBV7-9 and TRBJ2-1, with unresolved D. Per germline, CDR1 SEHNR and CDR2 FQNEAQ (reference sequence). V lost 5 bases and J lost 2, with 13 bases in between. The length of the CDR3 is 15 residues. The CDR3 DNA reads TGTGCCAGCAGCCACGGAAAGCAAGCCTACAATGAGCAGTTCTTC. It yields the protein CASSHGKQAYNEQFF. The variable domain in full, with the rest retrieved from reference TRBV7-9 and TRBJ2-1, is DTGVSQNPRHKITKRGQNVTFRCDPISEHNRLYWYRQTLGQGPEFLTYFQNEAQLEKSRLLSDRFSAERPKGSFSTLEIQRTEQGDSAMYLCASSHGKQAYNEQFFGPGTRLTVL.

This chain links TRBV3-1 with TRBJ2-1; 10 nucleotides line up with TRBD2. The CDR3 runs 16 residues. V dropped 3 bases and J dropped 3; count of bases not matched to a gene: 5. The germline V gene has CDR1 LGHDT and CDR2 YNNKEL (reference sequence). Here the CDR3 reads CASSQASGGYYNEQFF. The CDR3 DNA follows: TGTGCCAGCAGCCAGGCTAGCGGGGGCTACTACAATGAGCAGTTCTTC.

This clonotype was picked up many times. V and J are TRBV28 and TRBJ1-4; 7 nucleotides match TRBD1. The V gene end was trimmed by 6 bases and the J gene end by 0 bases; junction bases not matched to a gene: 4. This CDR3 spans 15 amino acids. The germline V gene has CDR1 MDHEN and CDR2 SYDVKM. The CDR3, as DNA: TGTGCCAGCAGCTACACAGGGGCAACTAATGAAAAACTGTTTTTT. It codes for CASSYTGATNEKLFF.

Many counts were recorded for this clonotype. V gene TRBV28 combines with J gene TRBJ2-2; 8 bases agree with TRBD1. Germline CDR1 is MDHEN and CDR2 is SYDVKM. This CDR3 has 19 amino acids. After removal of 2 bases from V and 3 bases from J, the junction contained 14 bases not matched to a gene. The CDR3 sequence is CASSLGTGPWPSHTGELFF. DNA of the CDR3: TGTGCCAGCAGTTTAGGGACAGGTCCTTGGCCCTCGCACACCGGGGAGCTGTTTTTT.

Worth noting for this clonotype: A read error may be the cause here, since a much bigger clone is one base away. The chain has TRBV10-3 and TRBJ2-7; D is ambiguous. CDR3 length: 14 amino acids. The ends were cut back, 5 bases at V and 3 bases at J, with 14 bases in the middle. Germline CDR1 reads ENHRY; CDR2 reads SYGVKD. This chain's CDR3 is CAISHGRSGYEQYF. The CDR3 DNA reads as TGTGCCATCAGTCACGGACGGTCAGGCTACGAGCAGTACTTC.

Here the CDR3 reads CASSFSGTDYNSPLHF. The CDR3 DNA reads as TGTGCCAGCAGTTTCTCCGGGACAGACTATAATTCACCCCTCCACTTT. The chain recombines TRBV28 with TRBJ1-6, with 7 positions matching TRBD1. This CDR3 has 16 residues. The V gene's germline CDR1 is MDHEN and CDR2 SYDVKM. V lost 3 bases to trimming and J lost 3 bases; unmatched junction nucleotides: 5.

The chain couples TRBV7-9 to TRBJ2-7; 11 bases match TRBD2. Germline loops: CDR1 SEHNR, CDR2 FQNEAQ (reference sequence). J was trimmed by 6 bases and V by 4 bases; bases with no gene match: 5. The CDR3 has 14 residues. The CDR3, as DNA: TGTGCCAGCAGCTCTAGCGGGGGGAGTTCCGAGCAGTACTTC. It is translated as CASSSSGGSSEQYF.